One T cell receptor (beta chain) is described in this entry. Gene-specific TRAV and TRBV primers were used for first-strand cDNA, covering alpha and beta chains. Both a constant-region primer and a V-primer adapter served to amplify TCRs across roughly 20 PCR cycles. TCRdb analysed the reads with MiXCR anew, one entry per CDR3 protein. The sample contains fewer than 50,000 distinct CDR3 sequences, around a quarter of which appear only once. The data stem from a study of low-dose radiotherapy and immunotherapy resistance in tumors. Study overall: Patients' oral aspirin dose was 300 mg daily across four cycles from cycle 1 day 1.

Stated time point: after trial treatment. The treatment was: LDRT plus nivolumab, ipilimumab, low-dose cyclophosphamide and aspirin (RACIN trial). Low-dose radiotherapy, low-dose cyclophosphamide, aspirin, ipilimumab and nivolumab were all given to the donors. This clonotype originated in a male donor with prostate cancer. The source was PBMCs, collected after low-dose radiotherapy plus immunotherapy.

The CDR3 sequence is CASRTTSGGTDTQYF. The CDR3 DNA is TGTGCCAGCAGAACCACTAGCGGGGGCACAGATACGCAGTATTTT. The chain carries TRBV6-2 or TRBV6-3 and TRBJ2-3; TRBD2 aligns across 10 bases. The J segment lost 1 base and the V segment lost 6 bases, leaving 4 bases of the junction unmatched. The CDR3 is 15 residues long. CDR1 and CDR2 from the germline V gene are MNHEY and SVGEGT.